The T cell receptor (beta chain) described here comes from a study of T cells expressing NK-cell markers. About the study: Among the eight sequenced donors, seven tested HCMV-seropositive and one tested seronegative.

TCRdb re-called the 5' RACE reads, yielding one record per CDR3 amino acid sequence without DNA. The sample holds a few hundred thousand distinct CDR3 sequences. This receptor was taken from a woman aged 50 to 60 in good health. The specimen sequenced was blood T cells: a sorted CD56 or NKG2C T cell subset, CD4+ or CD8+ T cells, or bulk PBMC T cells (not recorded which).

This CDR3 reads CASSRSSGRAPSQYF. The chain couples TRBV11-2 to TRBJ2-3; lacking DNA, the TRBD2 call made by TCRdb goes unchecked. Looked up from germline, CDR1 is SGHAT and CDR2 is FQNNGV. The CDR3 has 15 residues.